This section outlines one T cell receptor beta chain sequence together with its context. Its antigen remains unknown. This sample was included in a study of CD8+CD57+ T cells in acquired aplastic anemia. About the research overall: Isolated CD4+ and CD8+ cells, once sorted, yielded DNA averaging roughly 3.2 ug. CD4+ cell libraries from healthy donors averaged approximately 10 million reads. Study-wide points: A significant difference in CD8+ Simpson's diversity between patients and controls was not found. Both patients and controls carried the same twenty-nine CD8+ CDR3 sequences.

Profiling that covered TCR beta VDJ and CDR3 relied on genomic DNA as its template. TCRdb processed the reads anew with MiXCR; each CDR3 protein has one entry. The table includes about 80,000 distinct CDR3 sequences, under 50% detected once. Trimming shortened V by 8 bases and J by 0 bases, and 16 bases separated the two germline ends. This CDR3 has 14 amino acids. The germline V gene has CDR1 SQVTM and CDR2 ANQGSEA. The sample taken for sequencing was sorted CD4+, CD8+, or CD8+CD57+ T cells (not recorded which) from PBMCs. This clonotype was sampled from a human donor in good health, serving as a control. The chain couples TRBV29-1 to TRBJ1-2; D gene unclear. The CDR3 DNA sequence: TGCAGCACCGGAGGCGGAATAGCTAACTATGGCTACACCTTC. It translates to CSTGGGIANYGYTF.